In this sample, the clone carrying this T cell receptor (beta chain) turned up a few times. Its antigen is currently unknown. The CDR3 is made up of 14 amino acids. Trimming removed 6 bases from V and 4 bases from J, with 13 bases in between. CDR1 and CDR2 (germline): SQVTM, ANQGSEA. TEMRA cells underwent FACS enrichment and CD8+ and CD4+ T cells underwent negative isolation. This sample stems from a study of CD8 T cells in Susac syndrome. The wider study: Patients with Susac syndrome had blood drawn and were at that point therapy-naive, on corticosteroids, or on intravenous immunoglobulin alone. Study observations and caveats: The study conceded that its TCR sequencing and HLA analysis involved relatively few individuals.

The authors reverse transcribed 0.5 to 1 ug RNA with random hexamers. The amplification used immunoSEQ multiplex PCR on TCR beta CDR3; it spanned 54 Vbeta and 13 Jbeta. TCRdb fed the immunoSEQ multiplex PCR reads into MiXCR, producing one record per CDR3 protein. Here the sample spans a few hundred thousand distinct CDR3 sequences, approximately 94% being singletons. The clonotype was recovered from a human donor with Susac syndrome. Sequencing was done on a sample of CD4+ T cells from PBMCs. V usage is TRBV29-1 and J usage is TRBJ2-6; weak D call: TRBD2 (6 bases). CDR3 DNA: TGCAGCGTCTCGGGAGAGACCGGGGCCAACGTCCTGACTTTC. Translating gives CSVSGETGANVLTF.